This TCR beta chain was identified during a study of T-cell memory formation after mild COVID-19. About the study: Largely, TCR clusters stayed within a single donor.

Constant-segment primers were used for 5'RACE, and the resulting TCR alpha and TCR beta cDNA libraries carried sample barcodes and UMIs. Via MiXCR, TCRdb re-called the 5' RACE reads, giving one row per CDR3 protein. The repertoire holds about 350,000 distinct CDR3 sequences, roughly 13% seen once, with around a fifth in the top ten. The sample holds many counts of this clonotype. V was shortened by 4 bases and J by 0 bases, with 16 bases between the two germline ends. CDR1 LGHNA and CDR2 YNFKEQ come from the germline V gene. This CDR3 spans 17 amino acids. This chain links TRBV4-2 with TRBJ2-1; D is undetermined. The sequencing input was PBMCs or a T cell subset sorted from them (not recorded which). This receptor was identified in a man aged 18 to 29 who had mild COVID-19 (a few samples of this study predate the infection). Cell type and time point are not known. In DNA, the CDR3 is TGTGCCAGCAGCCCTCTCGGGTGGCGTAGCTCCTACAATGAGCAGTTCTTC. Protein sequence: CASSPLGWRSSYNEQFF.